Below are 23 T cell receptor beta chains sequenced from a single sample in a study of T cells in Graves' hyperthyroidism and ophthalmopathy. Using RNA transcripts as the source, TCR beta CDR3 regions were amplified. HTBI primers were employed in a first-round RT-PCR of the TCR CDR3. TCRdb processed the multiplex PCR reads anew with MiXCR; each CDR3 protein has one entry. The sample has around 400,000 distinct CDR3 sequences, about 12% seen once; the top ten hold around 9.2%. The sequencing sample was made of blood. Receptor source: a woman aged 18-29 years with Graves' hyperthyroidism.

The rearrangement joins TRBV9 to TRBJ2-1; no reliable D call. Germline loops: CDR1 SGDLS, CDR2 YYNGEE. The CDR3 runs 12 residues. The V end lost 3 bases, the J end lost 5 bases, and 6 bases lay between the germline ends. CDR3 residues: CASSAHHNEQFF. The CDR3, as DNA: TGTGCCAGCAGCGCCCACCACAATGAGCAGTTCTTC.

At least ten counts were recorded for this clonotype. V usage is TRBV24-1 and J usage is TRBJ2-1; 8 positions match TRBD2. Looked up from germline, CDR1 is KGHDR and CDR2 is SFDVKD. Trimming took 5 bases from V and 0 from J; bases not matched to a gene: 8. CDR3 length equals 17 residues. The chain's CDR3 is CATSAGGAGSSYNEQFF. As DNA, the CDR3 is TGTGCCACCAGTGCGGGGGGGGCCGGGAGCTCCTACAATGAGCAGTTCTTC.

This clonotype was observed many times. The chain carries TRBV20-1 and TRBJ2-3; TRBD2 matches at 8 bases. This CDR3 has 17 residues. V was clipped by 3 bases and J by 5 bases; unmatched bases: 16. The germline gives CDR1 DFQATT, CDR2 SNEGSKA (reference sequence). CDR3 nucleotide sequence: TGCAGTGCTAGTCGGCTAGCGGGCCTCCTGGGAGGAGATACGCAGTATTTT. Amino acid sequence: CSASRLAGLLGGDTQYF.

This clonotype was picked up many times. This sequence joins TRBV7-3 and TRBJ2-1; a weak D match, TRBD1 (5 bases). Germline V lookup: CDR1 SGHTA, CDR2 FQGTGA. V was shortened by 6 bases and J by 4 bases, with 13 bases between the two germline ends. This CDR3 contains 14 residues. This CDR3 reads CASSLGVGYNEQFF. The CDR3 nucleotides are TGTGCCAGCAGTTTAGGGGTCGGGTACAATGAGCAGTTCTTC.

This clonotype occurred once. The J gene is TRBJ2-7, the V gene TRBV30; 10 nucleotides agree with TRBD2. The CDR3 is made up of 15 amino acids. In germline, CDR1 is GTSNPN, CDR2 SVGIG (reference sequence). The V gene end was trimmed by 4 bases and the J gene end by 6 bases; junction bases not matched to a gene: 12. CDR3 nucleotides: TGTGCCTGGACTCAAGTGGCTAGCGGGAGTGGCGAGCAGTACTTC. Translated, it gives CAWTQVASGSGEQYF. The full variable domain, with the rest looked up from reference TRBV30 and TRBJ2-7, is SQTIHQWPATLVQPVGSPLSLECTVEGTSNPNLYWYRQAAGRGLQLLFYSVGIGQISSEVPQNLSASRPQDRQFILSSKKLLLSDSGFYLCAWTQVASGSGEQYFGPGTRLTVT.

On this clonotype: A much larger clone differs from this one at a single base, so this may be a read error. J is TRBJ1-1 and V is TRBV15; unclear D gene. The CDR3 totals 14 residues. Germline lookup yields CDR1 LNHNV and CDR2 YYDKDF (reference sequence). The CDR3 DNA reads as TGTGCCACCAGCAGAGAAGTCTCGAACACTGAAGCTTCCTTT. Translated, it gives CATSREVSNTEASF.

There are many counts of this clonotype. This chain joins TRBV6-1 and TRBJ1-3; perhaps TRBD1 as D (5 bases). This CDR3 region has 15 residues. Germline loops: CDR1 MNHNS, CDR2 SASEGT. Deletions cut 6 bases from V and 0 bases from J, with 12 bases between. The CDR3 DNA sequence: TGTGCCAGCAGGGGGGTCGGGATCTCTGGAAACACCATATATTTT. It translates to CASRGVGISGNTIYF.

This clonotype has ten or more counts. This chain uses TRBV5-5 with TRBJ2-7; either TRBD1 or TRBD2 may supply D (6 bases each). CDR3 length: 15 residues. Trimming stripped 4 bases from V and 5 bases from J, with 19 bases between. Germline CDR1 reads SGHKS; CDR2 reads YYEKEE (reference sequence). The chain's CDR3 is CASSLNGDGGDEQYF. As DNA, the CDR3 is TGTGCCAGCAGCCTGAATGGGGACGGGGGCGACGAGCAGTACTTC.

There are many counts of this clonotype. DNA for the CDR3: TGCAGTGCTAGAGATCCTCGACTTGCTAACTATGGCTACACCTTC. Protein product: CSARDPRLANYGYTF. The chain joins TRBV20-1 to TRBJ1-2; D uncertain. From germline, CDR1 is DFQATT and CDR2 SNEGSKA (reference sequence). Between the trimmed V and J ends, which lost 0 bases and 0 bases, there was a span of 11 bases. CDR3 size: 15 residues.

This clonotype was seen repeatedly, ten times or more. V and J are TRBV20-1 and TRBJ1-2, with D possibly TRBD1 on 6 matching bases. The CDR3 sequence is 14 residues long. With 3 bases removed from V and 7 bases from J, the gap between germline ends came to 18 bases. Germline loops: CDR1 DFQATT, CDR2 SNEGSKA (reference sequence). The CDR3 nucleotides read TGCAGTGCTAGTAAGGTGCGGGGGCGCGGTGGCTACACCTTC. Translated, it gives CSASKVRGRGGYTF.

In its sample, this clonotype was seen many times. The V and J genes are TRBV24-1 and TRBJ2-3, with D unresolved. The ends were cut back, 5 bases at V and 0 bases at J, with 8 bases in the middle. The germline V gene encodes CDR1 KGHDR and CDR2 SFDVKD. This CDR3 spans 14 amino acids. The CDR3 nucleotides read TGTGCCACCAGTGTTGGGGTGAGCACAGATACGCAGTATTTT. Protein product: CATSVGVSTDTQYF.

This clonotype was counted at least ten times. The rearrangement uses TRBV5-1 and TRBJ2-5; D unresolved. The CDR3 totals 13 residues. Germline V gene sequence: CDR1 SGHRS, CDR2 YFSETQ. Trimming left V 0 bases short and J 7 bases short, with 10 bases between. The CDR3 protein is CASSLVSLGTQYF. CDR3 nucleotide sequence: TGCGCCAGCAGCTTGGTTTCCCTAGGGACCCAGTACTTC.

The gene calls are TRBV18 and TRBJ1-4, with D possibly being TRBD1 (5 bases). Germline assignment: CDR1 KGHSH and CDR2 LQKENI. There are 15 residues in the CDR3. The V end was cut by 2 bases, the J end by 8 bases, with 15 bases between. CDR3 residues: CASSPEEGIGEKLFF. DNA for the CDR3: TGTGCCAGCTCACCAGAGGAGGGGATAGGGGAAAAACTGTTTTTT.

Only a few counts were recorded for this clonotype. This chain links TRBV15 with TRBJ1-1, with no clear D. CDR3 length: 12 residues. Germline V gene lookup returns CDR1 LNHNV and CDR2 YYDKDF (reference sequence). Trimming shortened V by 0 bases and J by 7 bases, and 6 bases separated the two germline ends. The CDR3 here is CATSRDYSEAFF. The CDR3 DNA reads TGTGCCACCAGCAGAGATTACAGTGAAGCTTTCTTT.

The rearrangement joins TRBV20-1 to TRBJ2-7; D is possibly TRBD1 (5 bases). This CDR3 is 14 amino acids long. Trimming pared 1 base from V and 2 bases from J, leaving 12 bases between. Germline V lookup: CDR1 DFQATT, CDR2 SNEGSKA (reference sequence). The CDR3 bases are TGCAGTGCTAGAGGTTGGGTGGACACCTACGAGCAGTACTTC. Its protein product is CSARGWVDTYEQYF.

This clonotype has ten or more counts. The chain employs TRBV12-3 or TRBV12-4 and TRBJ2-6; possibly TRBD1 or TRBD2 for D (5 bases each). V dropped 4 bases and J dropped 4 bases, with 17 bases sitting between them. The CDR3 has 17 amino acids. CDR3 in amino acids: CASSSTDSWEGANVLTF. The CDR3 DNA is TGTGCCAGCAGTTCCACAGACAGTTGGGAGGGGGCCAACGTCCTGACTTTC.

This clonotype showed up just a few times. This chain connects TRBV25-1 to TRBJ2-1, with TRBD1 matching over 9 bases. The CDR3 contains 20 residues. CDR1 MGHDK and CDR2 SYGVNS come from the germline V gene. Trimming took 2 bases from V and 0 from J; bases not matched to a gene: 14. The chain's CDR3 is CASSEVPGQGIPSSYNEQFF. The DNA of the CDR3 is TGTGCCAGCAGTGAAGTCCCGGGACAGGGCATCCCTAGCTCCTACAATGAGCAGTTCTTC. Full variable domain (missing parts from reference TRBV25-1 and TRBJ2-1): EADIYQTPRYLVIGTGKKITLECSQTMGHDKMYWYQQDPGMELHLIHYSYGVNSTEKGDLSSESTVSRIRTEHFPLTLESARPSHTSQYLCASSEVPGQGIPSSYNEQFFGPGTRLTVL.

This clonotype showed up many times. The J gene is TRBJ1-2, the V gene TRBV20-1; D unresolved. The V gene lost 6 bases and the J gene lost 4 bases, with 18 bases spanning the gap. Germline V gene sequence: CDR1 DFQATT, CDR2 SNEGSKA (reference sequence). The CDR3 is 14 residues long. This CDR3 is CSAPIGSSGYGYTF. CDR3 DNA: TGCAGTGCCCCTATCGGTTCCTCGGGCTATGGCTACACCTTC.

This clonotype was seen at least ten times. The rearrangement uses TRBV7-8 and TRBJ1-1; D is unresolved. The germline V gene encodes CDR1 SGHVS and CDR2 FQNEAQ. Trimming pared 5 bases from V and 3 bases from J, leaving 13 bases between. The CDR3 covers 14 residues. The DNA for the CDR3 is TGTGCCAGCAGCCCCTGGTCCACGGACACTGAAGCTTTCTTT. It translates to CASSPWSTDTEAFF.

This clonotype was detected many times. The rearrangement joins TRBV18 to TRBJ1-2; D not resolved. The CDR3 sequence is 15 residues long. In germline, CDR1 is KGHSH, CDR2 LQKENI. The V end was cut by 3 bases, the J end by 2 bases, with 13 bases between. CDR3 DNA: TGTGCCAGCTCACCGGGTGTAAAAGTAAACTATGGCTACACCTTC. Amino acids: CASSPGVKVNYGYTF.

This chain joins TRBV7-9 and TRBJ1-4; 9 positions agree with TRBD1. Germline CDR1 reads SEHNR; CDR2 reads FQNEAQ (reference sequence). The CDR3 consists of 16 residues. V trimming: 4 bases; J trimming: 7 bases; junction bases outside the gene matches: 10. The CDR3 DNA sequence: TGTGCCAGCAGCTCCTTCCTGACAGGGGGATTTGAAAAACTGTTTTTT. The encoded protein is CASSSFLTGGFEKLFF.

This clonotype has ten or more counts. The rearrangement uses TRBV6-2 or TRBV6-3 and TRBJ2-3; 9 bases agree with TRBD2. The CDR3 covers 15 residues. V was clipped by 1 base and J by 9 bases; unmatched bases: 8. Germline lookup yields CDR1 MNHEY and CDR2 SVGEGT. The CDR3 nucleotides are TGTGCCAGCAGTTACTACGGTAGCGGGAGACCCACGCAGTATTTT. Amino acid sequence: CASSYYGSGRPTQYF.

This clonotype was seen only a few times. V and J are TRBV5-6 and TRBJ1-1; no reliable D call. The CDR3 extends over 13 amino acids. Deletions cut 3 bases from V and 1 base from J, with 7 bases between. Germline V gene lookup returns CDR1 SGHDT and CDR2 YYEEEE. CDR3 sequence: CASSWSTNTEAFF. The CDR3 DNA is TGTGCCAGCAGCTGGAGCACGAACACTGAAGCTTTCTTT.